This is a list of T cell receptor beta chains from one sample in a study of control samples from healthy donors and cancer patients. Profiled with immunoSEQ multiplex PCR; TCRdb holds only in-frame clones, not every one. The table lists about 65,000 clones, about nine tenths of them singletons. Specimen: PBMCs. The receptors were sampled from a woman between 50 and 59 years old with colorectal cancer. Each CDR3 is given with its conserved first and last residue. The order of the fields is D gene, clone size, V gene, J gene, CDR3 DNA, CDR3 protein. D genes are given only for firm matches. Part of the rows lack a size; the others show once, few, many or a class for expanded clones.

>NA|NA|TRBV5-4|TRBJ2-1
TGTGCCAGCAGCCGAGACCTGGAAAGCTCCTACAATGAGCAGTTCTTC
CASSRDLESSYNEQFF
>TRBD1|NA|TRBV5-1|TRBJ2-2
TGCGCCAGCAGCTGGGGACAGTACACCGGGGAGCTGTTTTTT
CASSWGQYTGELFF
>NA|NA|TRBV5-4|TRBJ1-2
TGTGCCAGCAGCCCCTTACAGGGTGTCAATGGCTACACCTTC
CASSPLQGVNGYTF
>NA|NA|TRBV30|TRBJ1-4
TGTGCCTGGAGGGATAACTACCTAATGGGTGAAAAACTGTTTTTT
CAWRDNYLMGEKLFF
>NA|NA|TRBV14|TRBJ1-2
TGTGCCAGCAGCCATACCGGGACCCAAGGCCGGTATGGCTACACCTTC
CASSHTGTQGRYGYTF
>TRBD1|NA|TRBV11-2|TRBJ1-2
TGTGCCAGCAGCGCCGGGACAGGGGGTTTCGGCTACACCTTC
CASSAGTGGFGYTF
>TRBD2|NA|TRBV9|TRBJ2-7
TGTGCCAGCAGCGAGGAAGCGGGATTTCGTTGGGACGAGCAGTACTTC
CASSEEAGFRWDEQYF
>NA|NA|TRBV29-1|TRBJ2-7
TGCAGCGCCTTTACCTCTCACGAGCAGTACTTC
CSAFTSHEQYF
>TRBD2|few|TRBV4-2|TRBJ2-5
TGTGCCAGCAGCCAAGAGTTCCTCGGACTAGCGGCTGGTTCCCAGTACTTC
CASSQEFLGLAAGSQYF
>NA|NA|TRBV7-8|TRBJ1-1
TGTGCCAGCAGCTTCTTGGAAGCCCAGGAAGCTTTCTTT
CASSFLEAQEAFF